The T cell receptor (beta chain) under discussion was sequenced for a study of siplizumab effects on memory and regulatory T cells. The V segment lost 1 base and the J segment 5 bases; nucleotides outside the gene matches: 7. The CDR3 runs to 15 residues. From germline, CDR1 is SGHRS and CDR2 YFSETQ. Generated by immunoSEQ multiplex PCR, the TCRdb table keeps only in-frame clones and is missing some. The data show approximately 60,000 clones, about 80% seen once. This clone was seen just once. The chain combines TRBV5-1 with TRBJ2-5, with 8 bases that match TRBD2. The sequencing input was memory CD4+ T cells sorted from blood. The clonotype comes from a human donor in good health. CDR3 loop: CASSLTAGGLETQYF. In nucleotides, the CDR3 is TGCGCCAGCAGCTTGACGGCGGGGGGCCTTGAGACCCAGTACTTC.